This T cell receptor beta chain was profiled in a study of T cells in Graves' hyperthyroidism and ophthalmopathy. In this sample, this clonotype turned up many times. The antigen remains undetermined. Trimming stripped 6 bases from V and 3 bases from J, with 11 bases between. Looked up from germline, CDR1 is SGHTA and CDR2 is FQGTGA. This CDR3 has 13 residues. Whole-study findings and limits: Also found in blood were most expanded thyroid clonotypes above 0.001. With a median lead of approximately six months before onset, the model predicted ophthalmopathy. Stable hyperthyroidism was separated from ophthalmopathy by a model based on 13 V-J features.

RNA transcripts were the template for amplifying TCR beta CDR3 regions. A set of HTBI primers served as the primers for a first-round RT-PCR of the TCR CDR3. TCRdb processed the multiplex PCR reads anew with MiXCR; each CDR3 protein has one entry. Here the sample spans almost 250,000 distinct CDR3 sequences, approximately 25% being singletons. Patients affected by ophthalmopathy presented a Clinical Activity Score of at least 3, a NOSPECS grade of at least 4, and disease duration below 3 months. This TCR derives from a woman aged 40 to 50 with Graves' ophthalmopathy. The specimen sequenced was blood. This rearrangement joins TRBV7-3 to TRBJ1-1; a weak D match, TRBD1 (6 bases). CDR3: CASRRDRYTEAFF. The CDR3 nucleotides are TGTGCCAGCAGAAGAGACAGGTACACTGAAGCTTTCTTT. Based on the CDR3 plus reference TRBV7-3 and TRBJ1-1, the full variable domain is GAGVSQTPSNKVTEKGKYVELRCDPISGHTALYWYRQSLGQGPEFLIYFQGTGAADDSGLPNDRFFAVRPEGSVSTLKIQRTERGDSAVYLCASRRDRYTEAFFGQGTRLTVV.